The clone carrying this T cell receptor beta chain was recorded only once. The target antigen is unknown. Use of 60 Vbeta and 13 Jbeta primers characterized the PCR. Clones were read by immunoSEQ multiplex PCR, and TCRdb kept only the in-frame ones, dropping some. This sample yields hundreds of thousands of clones, of which 80% to 85% are seen a single time; roughly 0.66% belongs to the top ten. The record originates from a study of cytomegalovirus exposure and HLA in healthy donors. Study-wide points: The CMV antigen specificity of a few CMV-associated chains was confirmed through in vitro analysis. The study found most TCR sequences rare, yet found some public TCRs in many donors.

The sample consisted of PBMCs. The TCR was taken from a boy younger than 10 in good health and CMV-seronegative.

CDR3 nucleotide sequence: TGTGCCAGCAGTTACTCCTCAGCGACCCCTTTCTATGGCTACACCTTC. It codes for CASSYSSATPFYGYTF. V and J are TRBV6-5 and TRBJ1-2; no definite D call. There are 16 residues in the CDR3. The V gene lost 0 bases and the J gene lost 4 bases, with 15 bases spanning the gap. Germline V lookup: CDR1 MNHEY, CDR2 SVGAGI.